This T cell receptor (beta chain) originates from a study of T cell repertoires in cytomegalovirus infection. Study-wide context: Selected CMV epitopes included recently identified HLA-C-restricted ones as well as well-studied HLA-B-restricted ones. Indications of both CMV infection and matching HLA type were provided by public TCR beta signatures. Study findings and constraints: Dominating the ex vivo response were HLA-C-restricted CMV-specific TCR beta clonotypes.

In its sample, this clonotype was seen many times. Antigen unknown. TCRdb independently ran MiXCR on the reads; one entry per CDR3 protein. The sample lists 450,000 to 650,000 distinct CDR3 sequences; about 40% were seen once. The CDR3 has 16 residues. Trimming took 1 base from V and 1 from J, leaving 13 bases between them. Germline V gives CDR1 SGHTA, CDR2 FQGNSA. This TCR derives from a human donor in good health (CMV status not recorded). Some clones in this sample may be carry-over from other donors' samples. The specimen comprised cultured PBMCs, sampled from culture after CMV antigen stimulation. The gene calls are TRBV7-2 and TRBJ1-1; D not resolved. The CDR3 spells CASSLVGLLRNTEAFF. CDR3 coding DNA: TGTGCCAGCAGCTTAGTAGGGCTCTTGCGGAACACTGAAGCTTTCTTT.